These 12 T cell receptor beta chains came from one sample sequenced in a study of beta chain features in type 1 diabetes. The sequenced template was cDNA made from the entire isolated RNA. The assay was immunoSEQ multiplex PCR, and TCRdb's table has in-frame clones only and misses some. Of about 40,000 clones detected, about half appear once; the ten largest clones hold roughly 0.7%. Source material: central memory CD4+ T cells from blood. Source of these receptors: a woman younger than 35 in good health.

The rearrangement joins TRBV11-3 to TRBJ2-5; D perhaps matches TRBD1 (5 bases). V was shortened by 5 bases and J by 9 bases, with 19 bases between the two germline ends. CDR3 length equals 14 residues. Germline CDR1 SGHNT, CDR2 YENEEA. The CDR3 loop is CASSPSGRQGAQYF. DNA of the CDR3: TGTGCCAGCAGCCCCTCGGGCCGGCAAGGGGCCCAGTACTTC.

About this clone: Distinct nucleotide sequences in the sample also encode this CDR3. The chain is built from TRBV5-1 and TRBJ1-1, with TRBD1 identical over 8 bases. The CDR3 is made up of 15 amino acids. J was trimmed by 2 bases and V by 3 bases; bases with no gene match: 6. The germline gives CDR1 SGHRS, CDR2 YFSETQ. The CDR3 DNA reads TGCGCCAGCAGCTCATGGACAGGGCCCAACACTGAAGCTTTCTTT. Protein sequence: CASSSWTGPNTEAFF.

The chain is built from TRBV11-2 and TRBJ2-1; D might be TRBD2 (5 bases). V lost 5 bases, J lost 2 bases, and 19 bases lay in between. The CDR3 loop spans 17 amino acids. Germline CDR1 is SGHAT and CDR2 is FQNNGV. Here the CDR3 reads CASSPGKGSRPYNEQFF. The CDR3 region has the DNA TGTGCCAGCAGCCCGGGGAAGGGTAGTAGACCCTACAATGAGCAGTTCTTC.

This clone was counted between two and nine times. The rearrangement joins TRBV7-3 to TRBJ2-7, with a weak D call TRBD1 (6 bases). Germline V gene data show CDR1 as SGHTA and CDR2 as FQGTGA. This CDR3 is built from 14 residues. The germline V and J ends were trimmed by 6 bases and 1 base, with 13 bases remaining between them. The CDR3 here is CASSENRDSYEQYF. DNA of the CDR3: TGTGCCAGCAGTGAGAACAGGGATTCCTACGAGCAGTACTTC. The variable domain in full, completed from reference TRBV7-3 and TRBJ2-7, reads GAGVSQTPSNKVTEKGKYVELRCDPISGHTALYWYRQSLGQGPEFLIYFQGTGAADDSGLPNDRFFAVRPEGSVSTLKIQRTERGDSAVYLCASSENRDSYEQYFGPGTRLTVT.

This clone has a handful of counts. The chain recombines TRBV19 with TRBJ1-5; 9 bases match TRBD1. CDR1 is LNHDA and CDR2 is SQIVND in the germline V gene (reference sequence). J was trimmed by 6 bases and V by 3 bases; bases with no gene match: 3. This CDR3 region has 14 residues. The CDR3: CASSITGGSQPQHF. The CDR3 DNA reads TGTGCCAGTAGTATTACAGGGGGCTCTCAGCCCCAGCATTTT. Full variable domain (outside the CDR3, taken from reference TRBV19 and TRBJ1-5): DGGITQSPKYLFRKEGQNVTLSCEQNLNHDAMYWYRQDPGQGLRLIYYSQIVNDFQKGDIAEGYSVSREKKESFPLTVTSAQKNPTAFYLCASSITGGSQPQHFGDGTRLSIL.

The chain carries TRBV25-1 and TRBJ2-1; TRBD2 is a possible D gene (5 bases). Germline V gene data show CDR1 as MGHDK and CDR2 as SYGVNS. The CDR3 is 15 residues long. The germline V and J ends were trimmed by 3 bases and 8 bases, with 17 bases remaining between them. CDR3 region: CASSEIQVDGDEQFF. DNA of the CDR3: TGTGCCAGCAGTGAGATACAAGTAGACGGGGATGAGCAGTTCTTC.

This chain uses TRBV4-2 with TRBJ2-7; 7 bases match TRBD1. Looked up from germline, CDR1 is LGHNA and CDR2 is YNFKEQ. CDR3 length: 15 residues. The J segment lost 2 bases and the V segment lost 0 bases, leaving 4 bases of the junction unmatched. In nucleotides, the CDR3 is TGTGCCAGCAGCCAAGAGATGGGGACAGCCTACGAGCAGTACTTC. Amino acids: CASSQEMGTAYEQYF.

The chain links TRBV29-1 to TRBJ2-7, with D possibly matching TRBD2 (5 bases). The CDR3 sequence is 13 residues long. Germline loops: CDR1 SQVTM, CDR2 ANQGSEA. The V end lost 6 bases, the J end lost 0 bases, and 12 bases lay between the germline ends. CDR3 coding DNA: TGCAGCGTCGGCGGACTTCCCTCCTACGAGCAGTACTTC. Its protein is CSVGGLPSYEQYF.

The chain uses TRBV27 and TRBJ2-7; 11 bases map to TRBD1. Trimming cost V 5 bases and J 6 bases; bases outside gene matches: 9. This CDR3 region has 15 residues. From germline, CDR1 is MNHEY and CDR2 SMNVEV (reference sequence). CDR3 amino acids: CASSPWTGGAGEQYF. In DNA, the CDR3 is TGTGCCAGCAGTCCATGGACAGGGGGCGCGGGCGAGCAGTACTTC.

The V call is TRBV19, the J call TRBJ2-7, with D tentatively TRBD1 (5 bases). This CDR3 region has 14 residues. V gave up 8 bases and J gave up 2 bases, with 16 bases separating them. Germline V gene lookup returns CDR1 LNHDA and CDR2 SQIVND (reference sequence). The CDR3 loop reads CASSPAGPTYEQYF. The DNA for the CDR3 is TGTGCCAGTTCCCCCGCAGGGCCCACCTACGAGCAGTACTTC.

The rearrangement joins TRBV5-6 to TRBJ2-2, with 8 positions matching TRBD1. Germline lookup yields CDR1 SGHDT and CDR2 YYEEEE. V was clipped by 4 bases and J by 7 bases; unmatched bases: 6. This CDR3 is built from 14 residues. The CDR3 nucleotides are TGTGCCAGCAGCCTGGGGACAGGAGGCGGGGAGCTGTTTTTT. This translates into CASSLGTGGGELFF.

There are a few counts of this clone. The chain is built from TRBV5-5 and TRBJ1-2, with 8 bases that match TRBD1. Unmatched junction bases numbered 15, after V lost 4 bases and J lost 4 bases. The length of the CDR3 is 17 residues. Germline CDR1 SGHKS, CDR2 YYEKEE (reference sequence). CDR3 DNA: TGTGCCAGCAGCCAGAACCTACAGGGGGATCTCCTCTATGGCTACACCTTC. Amino acid sequence: CASSQNLQGDLLYGYTF. The full variable domain, rest sourced from reference TRBV5-5 and TRBJ1-2, is DAGVTQSPTHLIKTRGQQVTLRCSPISGHKSVSWYQQVLGQGPQFIFQYYEKEERGRGNFPDRFSARQFPNYSSELNVNALLLGDSALYLCASSQNLQGDLLYGYTFGSGTRLTVV.